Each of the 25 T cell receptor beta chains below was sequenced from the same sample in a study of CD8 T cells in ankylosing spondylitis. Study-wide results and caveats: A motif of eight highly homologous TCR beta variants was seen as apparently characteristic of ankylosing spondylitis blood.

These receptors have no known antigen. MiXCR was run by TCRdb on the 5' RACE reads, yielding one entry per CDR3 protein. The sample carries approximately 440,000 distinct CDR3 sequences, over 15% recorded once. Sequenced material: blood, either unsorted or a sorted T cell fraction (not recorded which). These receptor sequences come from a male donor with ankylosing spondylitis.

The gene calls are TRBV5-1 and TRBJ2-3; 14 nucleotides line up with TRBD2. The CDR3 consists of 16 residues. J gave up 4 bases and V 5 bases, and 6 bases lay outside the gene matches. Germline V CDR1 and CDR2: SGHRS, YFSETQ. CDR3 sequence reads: CASSWTSGGNADTQYF. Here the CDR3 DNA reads TGCGCCAGCAGTTGGACTAGCGGGGGGAACGCAGATACGCAGTATTTT.

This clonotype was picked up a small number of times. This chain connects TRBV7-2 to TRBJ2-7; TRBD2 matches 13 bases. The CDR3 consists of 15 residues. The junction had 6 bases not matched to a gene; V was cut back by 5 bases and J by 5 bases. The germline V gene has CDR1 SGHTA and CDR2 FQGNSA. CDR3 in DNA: TGTGCCAGCAGCCCCCAACTAGCGGGAGGGCACGAGCAGTACTTC. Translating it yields CASSPQLAGGHEQYF. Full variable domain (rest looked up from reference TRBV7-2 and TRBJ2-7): GAGVSQSPSNKVTEKGKDVELRCDPISGHTALYWYRQSLGQGLEFLIYFQGNSAPDKSGLPSDRFSAERTGGSVSTLTIQRTQQEDSAVYLCASSPQLAGGHEQYFGPGTRLTVT.

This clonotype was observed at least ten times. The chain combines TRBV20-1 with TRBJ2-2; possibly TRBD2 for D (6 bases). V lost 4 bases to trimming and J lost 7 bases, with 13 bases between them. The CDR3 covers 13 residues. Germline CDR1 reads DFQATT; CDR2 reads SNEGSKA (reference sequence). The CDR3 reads CSATGLAIGELFF. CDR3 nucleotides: TGCAGTGCTACGGGACTCGCAATCGGGGAGCTGTTTTTT.

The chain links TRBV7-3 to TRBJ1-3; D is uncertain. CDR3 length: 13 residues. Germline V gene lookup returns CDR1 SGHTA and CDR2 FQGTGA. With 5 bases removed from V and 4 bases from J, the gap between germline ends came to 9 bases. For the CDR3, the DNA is TGTGCCAGCAGCCCCACTCCGGGAAACACCATATATTTT. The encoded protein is CASSPTPGNTIYF.

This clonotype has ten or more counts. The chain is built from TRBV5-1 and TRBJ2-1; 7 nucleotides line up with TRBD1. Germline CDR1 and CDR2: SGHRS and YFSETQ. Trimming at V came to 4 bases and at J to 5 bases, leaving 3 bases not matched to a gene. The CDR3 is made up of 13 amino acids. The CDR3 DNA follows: TGCGCCAGCAGCATCGGGACAGACAATGAGCAGTTCTTC. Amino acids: CASSIGTDNEQFF.

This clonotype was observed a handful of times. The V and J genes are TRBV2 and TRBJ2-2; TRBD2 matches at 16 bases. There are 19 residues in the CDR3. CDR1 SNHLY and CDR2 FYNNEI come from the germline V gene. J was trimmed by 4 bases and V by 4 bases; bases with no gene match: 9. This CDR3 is CASSGPGLAGGRSTGELFF. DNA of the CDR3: TGTGCCAGCAGTGGACCGGGACTAGCGGGAGGGCGTAGCACCGGGGAGCTGTTTTTT.

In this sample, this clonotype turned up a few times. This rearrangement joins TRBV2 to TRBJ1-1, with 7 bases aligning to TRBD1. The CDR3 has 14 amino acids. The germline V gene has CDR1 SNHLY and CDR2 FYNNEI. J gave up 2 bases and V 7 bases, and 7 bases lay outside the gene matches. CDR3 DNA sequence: TGTGCCAGCATTGGACAGGTCAGAAACACTGAAGCTTTCTTT. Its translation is CASIGQVRNTEAFF.

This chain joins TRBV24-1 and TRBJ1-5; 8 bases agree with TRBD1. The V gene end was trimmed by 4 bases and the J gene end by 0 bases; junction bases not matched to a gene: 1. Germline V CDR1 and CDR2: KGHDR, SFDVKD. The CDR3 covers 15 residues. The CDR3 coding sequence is TGTGCCACCAGTGACGGACAGGGTAGCAATCAGCCCCAGCATTTT. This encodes CATSDGQGSNQPQHF.

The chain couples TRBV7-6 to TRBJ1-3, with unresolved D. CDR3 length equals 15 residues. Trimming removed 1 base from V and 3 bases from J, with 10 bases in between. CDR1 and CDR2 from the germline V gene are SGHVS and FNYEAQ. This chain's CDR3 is CASSLGEDFGNTIYF. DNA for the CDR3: TGTGCCAGCAGCTTAGGGGAGGACTTTGGAAACACCATATATTTT. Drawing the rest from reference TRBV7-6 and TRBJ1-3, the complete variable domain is GAGVSQSPRYKVTKRGQDVALRCDPISGHVSLYWYRQALGQGPEFLTYFNYEAQQDKSGLPNDRFSAERPEGSISTLTIQRTEQRDSAMYRCASSLGEDFGNTIYFGEGSWLTVV.

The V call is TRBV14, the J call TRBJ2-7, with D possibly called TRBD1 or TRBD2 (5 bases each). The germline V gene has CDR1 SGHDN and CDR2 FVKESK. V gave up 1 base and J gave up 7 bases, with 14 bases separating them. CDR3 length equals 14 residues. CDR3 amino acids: CASSQAQGVVEQYF. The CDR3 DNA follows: TGTGCCAGCAGCCAAGCCCAGGGAGTAGTTGAGCAGTACTTC.

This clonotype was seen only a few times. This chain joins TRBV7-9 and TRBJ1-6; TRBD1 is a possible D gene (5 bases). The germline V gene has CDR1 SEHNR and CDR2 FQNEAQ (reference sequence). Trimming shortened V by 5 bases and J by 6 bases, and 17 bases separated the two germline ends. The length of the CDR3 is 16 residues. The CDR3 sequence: CASSLRDPGSNSPLHF. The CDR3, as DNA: TGTGCCAGCAGCCTTCGGGATCCAGGGTCTAATTCACCCCTCCACTTT. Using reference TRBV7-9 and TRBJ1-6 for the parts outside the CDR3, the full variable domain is DTGVSQNPRHKITKRGQNVTFRCDPISEHNRLYWYRQTLGQGPEFLTYFQNEAQLEKSRLLSDRFSAERPKGSFSTLEIQRTEQGDSAMYLCASSLRDPGSNSPLHFGNGTRLTVT.

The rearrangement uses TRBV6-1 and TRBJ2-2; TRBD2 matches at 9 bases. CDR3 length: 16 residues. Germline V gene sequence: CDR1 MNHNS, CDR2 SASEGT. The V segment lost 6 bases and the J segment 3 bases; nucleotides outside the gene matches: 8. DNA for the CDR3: TGTGCCAGCAGGGGAGCGGGGGGCACACACACCGGGGAGCTGTTTTTT. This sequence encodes CASRGAGGTHTGELFF.

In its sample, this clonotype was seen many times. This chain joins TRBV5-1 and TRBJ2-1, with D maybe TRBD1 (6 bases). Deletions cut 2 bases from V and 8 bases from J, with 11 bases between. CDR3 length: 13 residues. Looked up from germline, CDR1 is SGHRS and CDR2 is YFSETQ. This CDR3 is CASSFQGFDEQFF. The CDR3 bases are TGCGCCAGCAGCTTTCAGGGGTTCGATGAGCAGTTCTTC.

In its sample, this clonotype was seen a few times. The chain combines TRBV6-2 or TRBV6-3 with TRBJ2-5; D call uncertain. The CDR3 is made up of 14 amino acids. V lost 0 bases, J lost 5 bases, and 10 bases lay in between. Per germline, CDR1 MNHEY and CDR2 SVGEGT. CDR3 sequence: CASSYSIALETQYF. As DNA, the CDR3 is TGTGCCAGCAGTTACTCGATAGCCCTGGAGACCCAGTACTTC.

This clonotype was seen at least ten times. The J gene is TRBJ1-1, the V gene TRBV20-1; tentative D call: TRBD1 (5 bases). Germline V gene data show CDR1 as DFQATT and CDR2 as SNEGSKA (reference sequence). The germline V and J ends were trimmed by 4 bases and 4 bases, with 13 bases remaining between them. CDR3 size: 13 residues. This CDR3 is CSATQGPGTEAFF. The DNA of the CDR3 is TGCAGTGCTACCCAGGGCCCGGGCACTGAAGCTTTCTTT.

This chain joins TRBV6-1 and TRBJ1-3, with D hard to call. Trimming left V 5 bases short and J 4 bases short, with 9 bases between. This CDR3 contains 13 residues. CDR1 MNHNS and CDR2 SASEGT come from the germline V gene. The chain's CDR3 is CASSPISGNTIYF. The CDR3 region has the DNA TGTGCCAGCAGTCCGATATCCGGAAACACCATATATTTT.

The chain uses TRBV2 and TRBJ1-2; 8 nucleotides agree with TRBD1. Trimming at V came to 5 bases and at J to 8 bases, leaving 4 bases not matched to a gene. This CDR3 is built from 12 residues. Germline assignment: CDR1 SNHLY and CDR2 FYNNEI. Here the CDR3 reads CASSSGGLGYTF. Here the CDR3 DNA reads TGTGCCAGCAGTTCAGGGGGCCTAGGCTACACCTTC. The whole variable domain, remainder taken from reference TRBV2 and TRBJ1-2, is EPEVTQTPSHQVTQMGQEVILRCVPISNHLYFYWYRQILGQKVEFLVSFYNNEISEKSEIFDDQFSVERPDGSNFTLKIRSTKLEDSAMYFCASSSGGLGYTFGSGTRLTVV.

This CDR3 is CASVEFGTSYEQYF. CDR3 DNA sequence: TGTGCCAGCGTCGAATTTGGGACCTCCTACGAGCAGTACTTC. The chain joins TRBV28 to TRBJ2-7; D is perhaps TRBD1 or TRBD2 (5 bases each). The CDR3 runs 14 residues. Germline CDR1 and CDR2: MDHEN and SYDVKM. Trimming took off 8 bases at V and 0 bases at J, with 14 bases between the two ends.

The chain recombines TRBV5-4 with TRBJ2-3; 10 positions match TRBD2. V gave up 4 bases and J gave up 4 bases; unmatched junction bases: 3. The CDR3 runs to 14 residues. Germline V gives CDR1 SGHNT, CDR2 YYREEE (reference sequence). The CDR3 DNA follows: TGTGCCAGCAGCCGAAGCGGGAGGGCAGATACGCAGTATTTT. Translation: CASSRSGRADTQYF.

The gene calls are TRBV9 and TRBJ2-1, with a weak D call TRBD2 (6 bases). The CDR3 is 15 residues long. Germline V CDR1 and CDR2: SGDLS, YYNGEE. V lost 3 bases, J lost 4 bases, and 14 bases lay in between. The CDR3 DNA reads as TGTGCCAGCAGCGATGGGACGGCGGGGTACAATGAGCAGTTCTTC. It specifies CASSDGTAGYNEQFF.

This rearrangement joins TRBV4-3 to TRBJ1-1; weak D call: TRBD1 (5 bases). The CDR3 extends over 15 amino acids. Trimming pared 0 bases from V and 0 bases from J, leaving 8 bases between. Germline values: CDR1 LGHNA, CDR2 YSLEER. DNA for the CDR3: TGCGCCAGCAGCCAAGATACGACAGTGAACACTGAAGCTTTCTTT. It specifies CASSQDTTVNTEAFF.

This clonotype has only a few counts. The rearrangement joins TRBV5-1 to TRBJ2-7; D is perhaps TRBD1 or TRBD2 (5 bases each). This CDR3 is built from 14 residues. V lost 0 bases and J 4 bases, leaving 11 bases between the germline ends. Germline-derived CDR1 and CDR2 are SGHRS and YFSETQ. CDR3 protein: CASSLAPGPYEQYF. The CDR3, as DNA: TGCGCCAGCAGCTTGGCCCCGGGACCATACGAGCAGTACTTC.

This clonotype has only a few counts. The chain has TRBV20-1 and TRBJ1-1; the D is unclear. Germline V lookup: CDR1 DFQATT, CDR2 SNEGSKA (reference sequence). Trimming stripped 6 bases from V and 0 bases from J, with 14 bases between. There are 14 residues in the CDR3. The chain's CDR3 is CSARPGMMNTEAFF. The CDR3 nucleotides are TGCAGTGCGAGACCGGGGATGATGAACACTGAAGCTTTCTTT.

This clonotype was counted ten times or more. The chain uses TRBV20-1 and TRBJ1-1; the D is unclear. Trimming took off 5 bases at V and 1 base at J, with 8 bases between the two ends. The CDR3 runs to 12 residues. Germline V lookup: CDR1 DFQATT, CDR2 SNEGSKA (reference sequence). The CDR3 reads CSAPRRNTEAFF. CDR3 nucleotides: TGCAGTGCTCCCCGGAGGAACACTGAAGCTTTCTTT.

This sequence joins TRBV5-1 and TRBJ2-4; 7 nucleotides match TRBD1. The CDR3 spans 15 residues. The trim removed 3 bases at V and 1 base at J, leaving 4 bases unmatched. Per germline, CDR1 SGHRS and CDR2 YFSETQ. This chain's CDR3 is CASSSQQGAKNIQYF. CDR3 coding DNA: TGCGCCAGCAGCTCCCAACAGGGGGCCAAAAACATTCAGTACTTC.